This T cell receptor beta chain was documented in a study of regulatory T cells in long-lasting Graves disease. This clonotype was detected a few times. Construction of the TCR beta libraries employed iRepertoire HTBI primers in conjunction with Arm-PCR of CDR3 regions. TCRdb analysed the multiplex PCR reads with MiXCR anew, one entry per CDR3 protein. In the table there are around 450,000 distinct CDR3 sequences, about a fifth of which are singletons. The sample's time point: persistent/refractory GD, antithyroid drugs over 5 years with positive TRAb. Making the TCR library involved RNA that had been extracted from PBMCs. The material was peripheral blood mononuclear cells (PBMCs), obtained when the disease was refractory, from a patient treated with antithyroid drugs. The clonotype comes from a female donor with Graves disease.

As DNA, the CDR3 is TGTGCCAGCACCCATAGAAGGGTCGATCTTGAAAAACTGTTTTTT. Translated, it gives CASTHRRVDLEKLFF. This chain joins TRBV28 and TRBJ1-4; D remains unclear. The CDR3 is 15 amino acids. Deletions cut 7 bases from V and 7 bases from J, with 19 bases between. The germline gives CDR1 MDHEN, CDR2 SYDVKM. Based on the CDR3 plus reference TRBV28 and TRBJ1-4, the full variable domain is DVKVTQSSRYLVKRTGEKVFLECVQDMDHENMFWYRQDPGLGLRLIYFSYDVKMKEKGDIPEGYSVSREKKERFSLILESASTNQTSMYLCASTHRRVDLEKLFFGSGTQLSVL.